The 25 T cell receptor beta chains below were found in one sample sequenced in a study of blood T cell repertoires in COVID-19. Some clones are missing from TCRdb's copy, which holds only in-frame ones; the method was immunoSEQ multiplex PCR. The sample carries over 300,000 clones, 83% recorded once. Sequencing was performed on peripheral blood. The receptors stem from a woman between 45 and 60 years old with acute or convalescent COVID-19.

V usage is TRBV18 and J usage is TRBJ1-1, with a possible D match to TRBD1 (5 bases). Trimming removed 4 bases at V and 2 bases at J, with 14 bases between. Germline V gene data show CDR1 as KGHSH and CDR2 as LQKENI. This CDR3 spans 15 amino acids. The CDR3 reads CASSLGHTTNTEAFF. CDR3 sequence (DNA): TGTGCCAGCTCACTCGGACACACCACCAACACTGAAGCTTTCTTT. The full variable domain, its missing parts supplied by reference TRBV18 and TRBJ1-1, is NAGVMQNPRHLVRRRGQEARLRCSPMKGHSHVYWYRQLPEEGLKFMVYLQKENIIDESGMPKERFSAEFPKEGPSILRIQQVVRGDSAAYFCASSLGHTTNTEAFFGQGTRLTVV.

The J gene is TRBJ1-1, the V gene TRBV4-2, with unresolved D. V lost 4 bases and J lost 11, with 20 bases in between. Germline V gene data show CDR1 as LGHNA and CDR2 as YNFKEQ. This CDR3 contains 14 residues. The CDR3 coding sequence is TGTGCCAGCAGCCTCACGCCGCAGACACCCCCCGCTTTCTTT. Amino acids: CASSLTPQTPPAFF.

J is TRBJ2-1 and V is TRBV11-2, with 7 bases lining up with TRBD1. This CDR3 contains 17 residues. V gave up 5 bases and J gave up 1 base; unmatched junction bases: 11. CDR1 and CDR2 (germline): SGHAT, FQNNGV. As DNA, the CDR3 is TGTGCCAGCAGCCCTAGACAGGGCGCGGATTCCTACAATGAGCAGTTCTTC. It yields the protein CASSPRQGADSYNEQFF.

V and J are TRBV18 and TRBJ2-1; D is perhaps TRBD2 (6 bases). CDR1 is KGHSH, CDR2 LQKENI, per germline. V was cut by 0 bases and J by 2 bases, with 14 bases left in between. This CDR3 has 17 amino acids. The CDR3 nucleotides read TGTGCCAGCTCACCACCGATGGGTAGCGGCCCCTACAATGAGCAGTTCTTC. It encodes CASSPPMGSGPYNEQFF. Full variable domain (missing parts from reference TRBV18 and TRBJ2-1): NAGVMQNPRHLVRRRGQEARLRCSPMKGHSHVYWYRQLPEEGLKFMVYLQKENIIDESGMPKERFSAEFPKEGPSILRIQQVVRGDSAAYFCASSPPMGSGPYNEQFFGPGTRLTVL.

The rearrangement links TRBV15 to TRBJ2-1; D possibly corresponds to TRBD2 (7 bases). CDR1 and CDR2 from the germline V gene are LNHNV and YYDKDF (reference sequence). The V gene lost 0 bases and the J gene lost 4 bases, with 16 bases spanning the gap. The CDR3 covers 17 residues. The CDR3 nucleotides read TGTGCCACCAGCAGAGAGGGCGGGGGCGCGGGGTACAATGAGCAGTTCTTC. Encoded protein: CATSREGGGAGYNEQFF. The variable domain in full, completed from reference TRBV15 and TRBJ2-1, reads DAMVIQNPRYQVTQFGKPVTLSCSQTLNHNVMYWYQQKSSQAPKLLFHYYDKDFNNEADTPDNFQSRRPNTSFCFLDIRSPGLGDTAMYLCATSREGGGAGYNEQFFGPGTRLTVL.

V usage is TRBV7-9 and J usage is TRBJ1-3, with D possibly being TRBD1 (6 bases). V was clipped by 6 bases and J by 1 base, with 22 bases between them. Germline V CDR1 and CDR2: SEHNR, FQNEAQ (reference sequence). The CDR3 sequence is 18 residues long. CDR3 sequence: CASSPRGAQSFSGNTIYF. In DNA form, the CDR3 reads TGTGCCAGCAGTCCTCGGGGGGCCCAGTCCTTTTCTGGAAACACCATATATTTT. The complete variable domain, with remaining parts taken from reference TRBV7-9 and TRBJ1-3, reads DTGVSQNPRHKITKRGQNVTFRCDPISEHNRLYWYRQTLGQGPEFLTYFQNEAQLEKSRLLSDRFSAERPKGSFSTLEIQRTEQGDSAMYLCASSPRGAQSFSGNTIYFGEGSWLTVV.

This chain links TRBV19 with TRBJ1-5; D is uncertain. From germline, CDR1 is LNHDA and CDR2 SQIVND (reference sequence). Between the trimmed V and J ends, which lost 7 bases and 0 bases, there was a span of 16 bases. This CDR3 spans 16 amino acids. The DNA for the CDR3 is TGTGCCAGTAACCTCCGCCAAGGGAGTAGCAATCAGCCCCAGCATTTT. Its translation: CASNLRQGSSNQPQHF.

The chain links TRBV24-1 to TRBJ2-2; a possible D gene is TRBD1 (5 bases). CDR3 length equals 15 residues. Germline V gives CDR1 KGHDR, CDR2 SFDVKD. With 6 bases removed from V and 0 bases from J, the gap between germline ends came to 10 bases. CDR3 in DNA: TGTGCCACCAGTTCTGACAGCCCGAACACCGGGGAGCTGTTTTTT. This gives the protein CATSSDSPNTGELFF.

This clone was recorded a few times. This chain links TRBV5-6 with TRBJ1-1, with a possible D match to TRBD1 (6 bases). CDR3 length: 15 residues. The V end lost 3 bases, the J end lost 3 bases, and 15 bases lay between the germline ends. Germline V gene data show CDR1 as SGHDT and CDR2 as YYEEEE. Here the CDR3 DNA reads TGTGCCAGCAGCTCGGCTGGGGGGGCCGACACTGAAGCTTTCTTT. Its translation is CASSSAGGADTEAFF. The variable domain in full, completed from reference TRBV5-6 and TRBJ1-1, reads DAGVTQSPTHLIKTRGQQVTLRCSPKSGHDTVSWYQQALGQGPQFIFQYYEEEERQRGNFPDRFSGHQFPNYSSELNVNALLLGDSALYLCASSSAGGADTEAFFGQGTRLTVV.

The J gene is TRBJ1-5, the V gene TRBV3-1 (or the pseudogene TRBV3-2); no firm D call. From germline, CDR1 is LGHDT and CDR2 YNNKEL (reference sequence). This CDR3 region has 13 residues. The V end was cut by 2 bases, the J end by 5 bases, with 7 bases between. The CDR3 reads CASSQSQDQPQHF. In nucleotides, the CDR3 is TGTGCCAGCAGCCAATCGCAGGATCAGCCCCAGCATTTT.

This chain uses TRBV27 with TRBJ1-1; 7 bases fit TRBD1. The CDR3 totals 14 residues. Germline-derived CDR1 and CDR2 are MNHEY and SMNVEV (reference sequence). The ends lost 6 bases at V and 5 bases at J; junction bases unmatched: 9. CDR3 protein: CASRIDRDRTEAFF. The DNA of the CDR3 is TGTGCCAGCAGAATAGACAGGGATAGGACTGAAGCTTTCTTT.

This clone was seen more than once but under ten times. This rearrangement joins TRBV2 to TRBJ2-7; TRBD1 matches at 8 bases. The CDR3 extends over 12 amino acids. V was clipped by 3 bases and J by 7 bases; unmatched bases: 2. The germline CDR1 and CDR2 sequences are SNHLY and FYNNEI. In DNA form, the CDR3 reads TGTGCCAGCAGTGACAGGGGGCCAGAGCAGTACGTC. It is translated as CASSDRGPEQYV.

This chain uses TRBV4-1 with TRBJ1-1, with D hard to call. Germline CDR1 reads MGHRA; CDR2 reads YSYEKL. CDR3 length: 15 residues. The V gene lost 0 bases and the J gene lost 2 bases, with 10 bases spanning the gap. The CDR3 coding sequence is TGCGCCAGCAGCCAAGAGGCCTTACCAAACACTGAAGCTTTCTTT. This translates into CASSQEALPNTEAFF.

The J gene is TRBJ2-1, the V gene TRBV18; maybe TRBD1 (5 bases). CDR3 length: 13 amino acids. Between the trimmed V and J ends, which lost 3 bases and 6 bases, there was a span of 9 bases. Germline V lookup: CDR1 KGHSH, CDR2 LQKENI. CDR3: CASSPSQGNEQFF. CDR3 DNA: TGTGCCAGCTCACCCTCCCAGGGCAATGAGCAGTTCTTC.

The chain is built from TRBV11-2 and TRBJ2-4, with 10 bases aligning to TRBD2. This CDR3 has 14 residues. Germline values: CDR1 SGHAT, CDR2 FQNNGV. Trimming removed 3 bases from V and 7 bases from J; junction bases left unmatched: 3. CDR3 protein: CASSLVSGGNIQYF. In nucleotides, the CDR3 is TGTGCCAGCAGCTTGGTTAGCGGGGGGAACATTCAGTACTTC.

The rearrangement joins TRBV19 to TRBJ1-2; TRBD1 matches 9 bases. CDR3 length: 14 residues. CDR1 is LNHDA and CDR2 is SQIVND in the germline V gene (reference sequence). The V segment lost 5 bases and the J segment 3 bases; nucleotides outside the gene matches: 4. CDR3 DNA: TGTGCCAGTAGTCTGGGGACAGGGCACTATGGCTACACCTTC. Protein sequence: CASSLGTGHYGYTF.

The CDR3 DNA follows: TGTGCCAGCAGCCCCCGAACCGGGACAGGAGGGGCTGAAGCTTTCTTT. Amino acids: CASSPRTGTGGAEAFF. The chain joins TRBV13 to TRBJ1-1, with 8 bases fitting TRBD1. This CDR3 region has 16 residues. Germline V lookup: CDR1 PRHDT, CDR2 FYEKMQ (reference sequence). V lost 5 bases and J lost 6; bases outside the gene matches: 14. The full variable domain, completed using reference TRBV13 and TRBJ1-1, is AAGVIQSPRHLIKEKRETATLKCYPIPRHDTVYWYQQGPGQDPQFLISFYEKMQSDKGSIPDRFSAQQFSDYHSELNMSSLELGDSALYFCASSPRTGTGGAEAFFGQGTRLTVV.

The chain's CDR3 is CASSPGGANVLTF. Here the CDR3 DNA reads TGTGCCAGCAGCCCGGGGGGGGCCAACGTCCTGACTTTC. This rearrangement joins TRBV7-2 to TRBJ2-6; D might be TRBD2 (5 bases). The CDR3 has 13 residues. V was cut by 5 bases and J by 4 bases, with 6 bases left in between. Germline CDR1 SGHTA, CDR2 FQGNSA.

The rearrangement uses TRBV7-3 and TRBJ2-7; 9 bases are shared with TRBD1. With 5 bases clipped from V and 7 bases from J, the junction kept 9 bases outside the gene matches. CDR1 SGHTA and CDR2 FQGTGA come from the germline V gene. The CDR3 totals 14 residues. The CDR3 DNA reads as TGTGCCAGCAGCCTGCGACAGGGGGTGGGGGAGCAGTACTTC. Amino acids: CASSLRQGVGEQYF.

The rearrangement uses TRBV5-8 and TRBJ1-3, with D uncertain. The V gene lost 3 bases and the J gene lost 8 bases, with 6 bases spanning the gap. The CDR3 runs 11 residues. Germline V CDR1 and CDR2: SGHTS, YDEGEE. The CDR3 is CASSWGDTIYF. The CDR3 DNA is TGTGCCAGCAGCTGGGGAGACACCATATATTTT.

This chain connects TRBV7-8 to TRBJ2-7, with 9 bases identical to TRBD1. The CDR3 loop spans 13 amino acids. The J segment lost 5 bases and the V segment lost 4 bases, leaving 3 bases of the junction unmatched. Germline CDR1 is SGHVS and CDR2 is FQNEAQ. CDR3 in amino acids: CASSWGTGNEQYV. Here the CDR3 DNA reads TGTGCCAGCAGCTGGGGGACAGGGAACGAGCAGTACGTC.

This clone has only a few counts. This chain connects TRBV6-5 to TRBJ2-5; 11 nucleotides agree with TRBD1. The CDR3 has 15 amino acids. Germline trimming cut 4 bases from V and 6 bases from J; bases unmatched to any gene: 7. In germline, CDR1 is MNHEY, CDR2 SVGAGI. CDR3 DNA: TGTGCCAGCAGTTCCTGGACAGGGGGCGAACAGACCCAGTACTTC. Protein: CASSSWTGGEQTQYF.

The chain couples TRBV7-9 to TRBJ1-5; 8 positions match TRBD1. This CDR3 comprises 16 residues. Germline assignment: CDR1 SEHNR and CDR2 FQNEAQ (reference sequence). V lost 4 bases to trimming and J lost 3 bases; unmatched junction nucleotides: 8. This CDR3 reads CASSSANRGNNQPQHF. CDR3 in DNA: TGTGCCAGCAGCTCAGCAAACAGGGGGAACAATCAGCCCCAGCATTTT.

This clone has just one count. This chain uses TRBV27 with TRBJ2-7; D possibly corresponds to TRBD2 (5 bases). The ends were cut back, 4 bases at V and 0 bases at J, with 19 bases in the middle. The CDR3 covers 17 residues. Germline CDR1 reads MNHEY; CDR2 reads SMNVEV (reference sequence). The CDR3 sequence is CASSSFILARSSYEQYF. The CDR3 DNA sequence: TGTGCCAGCAGTTCCTTCATTCTAGCTCGGAGCTCCTACGAGCAGTACTTC.

This rearrangement joins TRBV12-3 or TRBV12-4 to TRBJ1-1, with TRBD1 matching over 8 bases. The trim removed 8 bases at V and 4 bases at J, leaving 6 bases unmatched. CDR3 length: 13 amino acids. The CDR3 DNA follows: TGTGCCAGCGGGTTCGACAGGGGCACTGAAGCTTTCTTT. Translating it yields CASGFDRGTEAFF.